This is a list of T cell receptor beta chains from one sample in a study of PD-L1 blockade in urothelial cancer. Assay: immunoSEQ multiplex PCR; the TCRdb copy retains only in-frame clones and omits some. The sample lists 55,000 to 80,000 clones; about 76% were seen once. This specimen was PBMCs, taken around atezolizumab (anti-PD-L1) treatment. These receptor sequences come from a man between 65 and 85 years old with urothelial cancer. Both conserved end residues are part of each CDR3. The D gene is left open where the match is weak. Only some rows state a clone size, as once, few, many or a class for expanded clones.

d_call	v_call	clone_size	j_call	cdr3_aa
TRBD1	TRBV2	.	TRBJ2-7	CASSEERGPHGEQYF
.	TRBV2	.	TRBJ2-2	CATRREHTGELFF
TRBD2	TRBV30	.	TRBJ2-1	CAWTSRGGRISYNEQFF
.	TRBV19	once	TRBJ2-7	CASSSSSYEQYF
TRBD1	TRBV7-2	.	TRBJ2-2	CASSPRDRGATGELFF
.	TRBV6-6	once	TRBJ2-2	CASATGVPGELFF
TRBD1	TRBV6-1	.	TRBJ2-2	CASRWDRVPAGELFF
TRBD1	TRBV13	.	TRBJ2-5	CASSLKRTGEETQYF
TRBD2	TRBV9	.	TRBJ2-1	CASSPSGRPINEQFF
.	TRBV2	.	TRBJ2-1	CASSLNNEQFF
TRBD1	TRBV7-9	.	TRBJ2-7	CASSSDSGTGWYEQYF
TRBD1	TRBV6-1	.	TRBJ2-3	CASSRDRADTQYF
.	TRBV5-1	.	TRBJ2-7	CASSLTGPYEQYF
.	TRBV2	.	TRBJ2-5	CASSYQETQYF
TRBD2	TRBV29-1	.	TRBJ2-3	CSVGTSGSSGTDTQYF
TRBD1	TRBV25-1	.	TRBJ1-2	CASSVGSGQGWGYTF
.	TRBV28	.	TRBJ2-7	CASGPGDLKKQYF
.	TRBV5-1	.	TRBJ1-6	CASRPTLWNSPLHF
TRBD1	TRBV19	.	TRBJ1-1	CASSTGTDWAEAFF
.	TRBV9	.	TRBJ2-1	CASSEIQDEQFF
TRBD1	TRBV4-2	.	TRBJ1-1	CASSQEADRAREAFF
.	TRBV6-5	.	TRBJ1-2	CASSYFGENYGYTF
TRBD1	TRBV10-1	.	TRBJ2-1	CASSDLGTGGKASYNEQFF
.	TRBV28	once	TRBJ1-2	CASSSYREGDYGYTF
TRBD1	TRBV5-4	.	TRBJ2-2	CASSSRTGNTGELFF
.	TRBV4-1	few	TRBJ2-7	CASSRGNTATYEQYF
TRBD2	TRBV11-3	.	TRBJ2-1	CASSPGLAGLNEQFF
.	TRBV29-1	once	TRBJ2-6	CSVVVPGAAGLGANVLTF
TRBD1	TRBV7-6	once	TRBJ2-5	CASSLGARAGGVQETQYF
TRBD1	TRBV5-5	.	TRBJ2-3	CASSLGTGIYQDTQYF
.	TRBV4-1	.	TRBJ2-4	CASSQGGPKNIQYF
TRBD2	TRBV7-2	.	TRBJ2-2	CASSLGTSGSGTGELFF
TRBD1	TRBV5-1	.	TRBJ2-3	CASSPLVGQGADTQYF
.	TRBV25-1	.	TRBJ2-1	CASSGQGTYNEQFF
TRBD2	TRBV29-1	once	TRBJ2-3	CSGGLAVLSTDTQYF
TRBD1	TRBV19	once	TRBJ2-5	CASSNRRDRNQETQYF
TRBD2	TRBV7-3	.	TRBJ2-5	CASSLWTSGRAEQETQYF
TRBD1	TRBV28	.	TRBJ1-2	CASSLTGLYGYTF